A selection of T cell receptor beta chains follows, all from one sample in a study of regulatory T cells in long-lasting Graves disease. In TCRdb, the multiplex PCR reads were re-called with MiXCR into one record per CDR3 protein. The sample has hundreds of thousands of distinct CDR3 sequences; less than 25% are singletons. The specimen comprised peripheral blood mononuclear cells (PBMCs), sampled when the disease was refractory, from a patient treated with antithyroid drugs. All receptors derive from a female donor with Graves disease. Both conserved end residues are part of each CDR3. Each record gives: CDR3 protein, CDR3 DNA, V gene, clone size, J gene, D gene. A D gene is named only where the DNA matches it firmly. Some rows have no size entry. The others give once, few or many, or a class for an expanded clone.

CDR3 protein: CASSSSINSPLHF
CDR3 DNA: TGTGCCAGTAGTTCCTCAATCAATTCACCCCTCCACTTT
V gene: TRBV19
clone size: few
J gene: TRBJ1-6
D gene: NA

CDR3 protein: CSATDIIGTANTEAFF
CDR3 DNA: TGCAGTGCTACTGATATAATCGGGACAGCGAACACTGAAGCTTTCTTT
V gene: TRBV20-1
clone size: few
J gene: TRBJ1-1
D gene: TRBD1

CDR3 protein: CASSPAGPQRKNEAFF
CDR3 DNA: TGTGCCAGCAGCCCAGCCGGACCCCAAAGAAAAAATGAAGCTTTCTTT
V gene: TRBV6-1
clone size: NA
J gene: TRBJ1-1
D gene: NA

CDR3 protein: CSARGRAGQPQHF
CDR3 DNA: TGCAGTGCTAGAGGGAGGGCCGGACAGCCCCAGCATTTT
V gene: TRBV20-1
clone size: NA
J gene: TRBJ1-5
D gene: NA

CDR3 protein: CASSSDGRTDTQYF
CDR3 DNA: TGTGCCAGCAGTTCGGACGGACGCACAGATACGCAGTATTTT
V gene: TRBV28
clone size: NA
J gene: TRBJ2-3
D gene: NA

CDR3 protein: CASSPIGGYPYEQYF
CDR3 DNA: TGTGCCAGCAGCCCCATCGGCGGTTACCCCTACGAGCAGTACTTC
V gene: TRBV7-2
clone size: NA
J gene: TRBJ2-7
D gene: NA

CDR3 protein: CASSLDSLADQETQYF
CDR3 DNA: TGTGCCAGCAGCTTAGATTCGTTGGCAGATCAAGAGACCCAGTACTTC
V gene: TRBV11-1
clone size: NA
J gene: TRBJ2-5
D gene: NA

CDR3 protein: CASSLDNYEQYF
CDR3 DNA: TGTGCCAGCAGTTTGGACAACTACGAGCAGTACTTC
V gene: TRBV5-1
clone size: many
J gene: TRBJ2-7
D gene: NA

CDR3 protein: CASSLSDTSYEQYF
CDR3 DNA: TGTGCCAGCAGCTTATCGGACACCAGCTACGAGCAGTACTTC
V gene: TRBV7-8
clone size: many
J gene: TRBJ2-7
D gene: NA

CDR3 protein: CASSQLGRTQYF
CDR3 DNA: TGCGCCAGCAGCCAGCTAGGGAGGACCCAGTACTTC
V gene: TRBV4-1
clone size: many
J gene: TRBJ2-5
D gene: NA

CDR3 protein: CASSLDRGQASTEAFF
CDR3 DNA: TGTGCCAGCAGCTTAGATAGGGGACAGGCGAGCACTGAAGCTTTCTTT
V gene: TRBV7-9
clone size: many
J gene: TRBJ1-1
D gene: TRBD1

CDR3 protein: CASRGMNTEAFF
CDR3 DNA: TGTGCCAGCAGGGGCATGAACACTGAAGCTTTCTTT
V gene: TRBV28
clone size: many
J gene: TRBJ1-1
D gene: NA

CDR3 protein: CASSWRLAGGQLHEQYF
CDR3 DNA: TGCGCCAGCAGCTGGCGACTAGCGGGAGGACAATTGCACGAGCAGTACTTC
V gene: TRBV5-1
clone size: NA
J gene: TRBJ2-7
D gene: TRBD2

CDR3 protein: CASNGQGVTSGNTIYF
CDR3 DNA: TGTGCCAGCAACGGACAGGGAGTCACCTCTGGAAACACCATATATTTT
V gene: TRBV6-1
clone size: NA
J gene: TRBJ1-3
D gene: TRBD1

CDR3 protein: CASSLVWEAPTGELFF
CDR3 DNA: TGTGCCAGCAGCTTAGTGTGGGAGGCCCCCACCGGGGAGCTGTTTTTT
V gene: TRBV7-9
clone size: NA
J gene: TRBJ2-2
D gene: NA

CDR3 protein: CASSFLRLGGQPQHF
CDR3 DNA: TGTGCCAGCAGTTTTTTAAGGCTTGGAGGGCAGCCCCAGCATTTT
V gene: TRBV28
clone size: many
J gene: TRBJ1-5
D gene: NA

CDR3 protein: CASSLWAGDNQPQHF
CDR3 DNA: TGTGCCAGCAGTTTATGGGCGGGAGACAATCAGCCCCAGCATTTT
V gene: TRBV12-3/TRBV12-4
clone size: many
J gene: TRBJ1-5
D gene: NA

CDR3 protein: CASSLGVGLAVYEQYF
CDR3 DNA: TGTGCCAGCAGCTTGGGGGTGGGACTAGCGGTCTACGAGCAGTACTTC
V gene: TRBV5-6
clone size: NA
J gene: TRBJ2-7
D gene: TRBD2

CDR3 protein: CASSGDRGGDTQYF
CDR3 DNA: TGTGCCAGCAGCGGCGACAGGGGAGGCGATACGCAGTATTTT
V gene: TRBV9
clone size: NA
J gene: TRBJ2-3
D gene: TRBD1

CDR3 protein: CASRGGGPSLGEQYF
CDR3 DNA: TGTGCCAGCAGAGGCGGAGGGCCGAGTCTCGGCGAGCAGTACTTC
V gene: TRBV6-1
clone size: many
J gene: TRBJ2-7
D gene: NA

CDR3 protein: CASSHTGTGVYEQYF
CDR3 DNA: TGTGCCAGCAGTCACACCGGGACAGGGGTCTACGAGCAGTACTTC
V gene: TRBV25-1
clone size: many
J gene: TRBJ2-7
D gene: TRBD1

CDR3 protein: CASSQGGQDRTGPAYEQYF
CDR3 DNA: TGTGCCAGCAGCCAAGGCGGACAAGACCGGACAGGCCCCGCCTACGAGCAGTACTTC
V gene: TRBV4-2
clone size: NA
J gene: TRBJ2-7
D gene: TRBD1

CDR3 protein: CASSDFTGFRGYTF
CDR3 DNA: TGTGCCAGCAGTGACTTCACAGGCTTTCGAGGCTACACCTTC
V gene: TRBV6-1
clone size: many
J gene: TRBJ1-2
D gene: NA

CDR3 protein: CASTAVWMTSTDTQYF
CDR3 DNA: TGTGCCAGTACCGCTGTGTGGATGACAAGCACAGATACGCAGTATTTT
V gene: TRBV6-2/TRBV6-3
clone size: once
J gene: TRBJ2-3
D gene: NA

CDR3 protein: CARTRGRDTGELFF
CDR3 DNA: TGTGCCCGAACCCGGGGGAGGGACACCGGGGAGCTGTTTTTT
V gene: TRBV30
clone size: NA
J gene: TRBJ2-2
D gene: TRBD2

CDR3 protein: CASSPTGTVNTEAFF
CDR3 DNA: TGTGCCAGTAGTCCTACAGGGACGGTGAACACTGAAGCTTTCTTT
V gene: TRBV19
clone size: NA
J gene: TRBJ1-1
D gene: NA

CDR3 protein: CASSVGLNQPQHF
CDR3 DNA: TGTGCCAGCAGCGTAGGTCTCAATCAGCCCCAGCATTTT
V gene: TRBV6-1
clone size: NA
J gene: TRBJ1-5
D gene: NA

CDR3 protein: CASSPSGSPLHF
CDR3 DNA: TGTGCCAGCAGTCCCTCGGGATCACCCCTCCACTTT
V gene: TRBV28
clone size: many
J gene: TRBJ1-6
D gene: NA

CDR3 protein: CASSLGKVAEAFF
CDR3 DNA: TGTGCCAGCAGTTTAGGCAAAGTCGCTGAAGCTTTCTTT
V gene: TRBV12-3/TRBV12-4
clone size: many
J gene: TRBJ1-1
D gene: NA

CDR3 protein: CASSEPPTGSYGYTF
CDR3 DNA: TGTGCCAGCAGTGAACCTCCGACAGGGTCCTATGGCTACACCTTC
V gene: TRBV6-1
clone size: few
J gene: TRBJ1-2
D gene: TRBD1

CDR3 protein: CASSSLKGSLHF
CDR3 DNA: TGTGCCAGCAGTTCATTAAAGGGGTCCCTCCACTTT
V gene: TRBV6-5
clone size: many
J gene: TRBJ1-6
D gene: NA

CDR3 protein: CASSQAGVGTYQETQYF
CDR3 DNA: TGTGCCAGCAGCCAAGCCGGAGTGGGGACCTACCAAGAGACCCAGTACTTC
V gene: TRBV4-2
clone size: once
J gene: TRBJ2-5
D gene: NA

CDR3 protein: CATSDADREETGELFF
CDR3 DNA: TGTGCCACCAGTGACGCGGACAGGGAGGAAACCGGGGAGCTGTTTTTT
V gene: TRBV24-1
clone size: NA
J gene: TRBJ2-2
D gene: TRBD1

CDR3 protein: CASSFGTGAISYNSPLHF
CDR3 DNA: TGTGCCAGCAGTTTTGGGACGGGTGCGATCTCCTATAATTCACCCCTCCACTTT
V gene: TRBV27
clone size: many
J gene: TRBJ1-6
D gene: NA

CDR3 protein: CASSRGTGTGVNQPQHF
CDR3 DNA: TGTGCCAGCAGCAGAGGAACCGGGACAGGGGTAAATCAGCCCCAGCATTTT
V gene: TRBV12-3/TRBV12-4
clone size: many
J gene: TRBJ1-5
D gene: TRBD1

CDR3 protein: CASSYGIGQGYEQYF
CDR3 DNA: TGTGCCAGCAGTTACGGTATAGGACAGGGCTACGAGCAGTACTTC
V gene: TRBV6-2/TRBV6-3
clone size: many
J gene: TRBJ2-7
D gene: TRBD1

CDR3 protein: CAWSVLQALNTGELFF
CDR3 DNA: TGTGCCTGGAGTGTACTCCAAGCGCTGAACACCGGGGAGCTGTTTTTT
V gene: TRBV30
clone size: NA
J gene: TRBJ2-2
D gene: NA

CDR3 protein: CASSRDSYVNTF
CDR3 DNA: TGTGCCAGCAGCCGGGACAGCTATGTGAACACCTTC
V gene: TRBV6-1
clone size: NA
J gene: TRBJ1-2
D gene: TRBD1

CDR3 protein: CASSGRTVIPNTGELFF
CDR3 DNA: TGCGCCAGCAGCGGAAGGACGGTGATTCCGAACACCGGGGAGCTGTTTTTT
V gene: TRBV5-1
clone size: few
J gene: TRBJ2-2
D gene: NA

CDR3 protein: CSAEDRRIEQYF
CDR3 DNA: TGCAGTGCTGAGGATAGAAGAATCGAGCAGTACTTC
V gene: TRBV20-1
clone size: NA
J gene: TRBJ2-7
D gene: NA

CDR3 protein: CASSPTTGLAGDQETQYF
CDR3 DNA: TGTGCCAGCAGTCCCACTACGGGACTAGCGGGAGATCAAGAGACCCAGTACTTC
V gene: TRBV28
clone size: many
J gene: TRBJ2-5
D gene: TRBD2

CDR3 protein: CASSLGTGAGNTIYF
CDR3 DNA: TGTGCCAGCAGCTTAGGTACAGGGGCTGGAAACACCATATATTTT
V gene: TRBV13
clone size: NA
J gene: TRBJ1-3
D gene: TRBD1

CDR3 protein: CASSYLTGSSYNSPLHF
CDR3 DNA: TGTGCCAGCAGTTACCTGACAGGAAGCTCCTATAATTCACCCCTCCACTTT
V gene: TRBV6-2/TRBV6-3
clone size: few
J gene: TRBJ1-6
D gene: NA

CDR3 protein: CASSTRGGPQHF
CDR3 DNA: TGTGCCAGCAGTACCCGCGGTGGGCCCCAGCATTTT
V gene: TRBV6-4
clone size: NA
J gene: TRBJ1-5
D gene: NA

CDR3 protein: CASSSLAGAQYF
CDR3 DNA: TGTGCCAGCAGCTCCTTAGCGGGGGCCCAGTACTTC
V gene: TRBV7-9
clone size: many
J gene: TRBJ2-5
D gene: TRBD2

CDR3 protein: CSATATSGIYEQYF
CDR3 DNA: TGCAGTGCTACCGCGACTAGCGGGATCTACGAGCAGTACTTC
V gene: TRBV20-1
clone size: many
J gene: TRBJ2-7
D gene: TRBD2

CDR3 protein: CSVAGQGAETQYF
CDR3 DNA: TGCAGCGTTGCGGGACAGGGAGCAGAGACCCAGTACTTC
V gene: TRBV29-1
clone size: many
J gene: TRBJ2-5
D gene: TRBD1

CDR3 protein: CAISESPSGEQYF
CDR3 DNA: TGTGCCATCAGTGAGTCCCCTTCCGGAGAGCAGTACTTC
V gene: TRBV10-3
clone size: many
J gene: TRBJ2-7
D gene: NA

CDR3 protein: CSARDLGLNQPQHF
CDR3 DNA: TGCAGTGCTAGAGACTTGGGGCTAAATCAGCCCCAGCATTTT
V gene: TRBV20-1
clone size: NA
J gene: TRBJ1-5
D gene: NA

CDR3 protein: CASSLNSRWTNYGYTF
CDR3 DNA: TGTGCCAGCAGTTTAAACAGCCGGTGGACTAACTATGGCTACACCTTC
V gene: TRBV27
clone size: NA
J gene: TRBJ1-2
D gene: NA

CDR3 protein: CASSVNSFYTF
CDR3 DNA: TGTGCCAGCAGTGTCAACAGCTTCTACACCTTC
V gene: TRBV2
clone size: many
J gene: TRBJ1-2
D gene: NA

CDR3 protein: CATSDPGLNTGELFF
CDR3 DNA: TGTGCCACCAGTGACCCGGGACTGAACACCGGGGAGCTGTTTTTT
V gene: TRBV24-1
clone size: few
J gene: TRBJ2-2
D gene: NA

CDR3 protein: CASSLARNPDPRNTIYF
CDR3 DNA: TGTGCCAGCAGCTTAGCCCGCAATCCAGACCCTAGGAACACCATATATTTT
V gene: TRBV7-2
clone size: many
J gene: TRBJ1-3
D gene: NA

CDR3 protein: CASSPLTWPGNTIYF
CDR3 DNA: TGTGCCAGCAGTCCCTTGACATGGCCTGGAAACACCATATATTTT
V gene: TRBV27
clone size: many
J gene: TRBJ1-3
D gene: NA

CDR3 protein: CASSELSLGRGSYEQYF
CDR3 DNA: TGTGCCAGCAGTGAATTATCTTTGGGCAGGGGCTCCTACGAGCAGTACTTC
V gene: TRBV6-1
clone size: NA
J gene: TRBJ2-7
D gene: NA

CDR3 protein: CASSPPGANTGELFF
CDR3 DNA: TGTGCCAGCAGCCCCCCCGGCGCCAACACCGGGGAGCTGTTTTTT
V gene: TRBV9
clone size: NA
J gene: TRBJ2-2
D gene: NA

CDR3 protein: CASRGLAGITGELFF
CDR3 DNA: TGTGCCAGCAGGGGACTAGCGGGTATTACCGGGGAGCTGTTTTTT
V gene: TRBV28
clone size: many
J gene: TRBJ2-2
D gene: TRBD2

CDR3 protein: CASSPADSSYEQYF
CDR3 DNA: TGTGCCAGCAGCCCGGCCGACAGCTCCTACGAGCAGTACTTC
V gene: TRBV11-1
clone size: few
J gene: TRBJ2-7
D gene: NA

CDR3 protein: CSFSPGQWETQYF
CDR3 DNA: TGCAGCTTCAGCCCGGGACAGTGGGAGACCCAGTACTTC
V gene: TRBV29-1
clone size: few
J gene: TRBJ2-5
D gene: TRBD1